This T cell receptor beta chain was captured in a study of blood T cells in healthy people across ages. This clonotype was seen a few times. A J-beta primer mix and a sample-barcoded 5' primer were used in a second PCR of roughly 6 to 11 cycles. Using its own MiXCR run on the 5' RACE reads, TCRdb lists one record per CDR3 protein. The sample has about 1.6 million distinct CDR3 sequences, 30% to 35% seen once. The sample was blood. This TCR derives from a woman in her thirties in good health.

CDR3 sequence (DNA): TGTGCCAGCAGTCCACTAGCGGGAGCTAGGGAGACCCAGTACTTC. Encoded protein: CASSPLAGARETQYF. The chain joins TRBV28 to TRBJ2-5; 11 bases align to TRBD2. The CDR3 runs 15 residues. The J segment lost 5 bases and the V segment lost 5 bases, leaving 7 bases of the junction unmatched. Germline V gene sequence: CDR1 MDHEN, CDR2 SYDVKM.